This T cell receptor (beta chain) came from a study of shared T cell receptors in the human thymus. Clones were read by immunoSEQ multiplex PCR, and TCRdb kept only the in-frame ones, dropping some. Of 650,000 to 950,000 clones listed, 75% to 90% were seen once; the top ten hold under 0.012%. This sample was also put to use in a study of human thymus T cells. That source notes: Immunologically healthy infants in Finland undergoing congenital heart defect surgery were the donors. Obtained as resections during corrective heart surgery, the thymus tissue was then studied. Related research has reported that thymic repertoires overlap highly among unrelated individuals.

Input material: thymocytes. This sequence was found in a girl in the first two years of life with a congenital heart defect.

CDR3 DNA sequence: TGTGCCAGCTCACCACCGTCAGGGTTCGATACGCAGTATTTT. It is translated as CASSPPSGFDTQYF. The J gene is TRBJ2-3, the V gene TRBV18; D might be TRBD1 (5 bases). The germline gives CDR1 KGHSH, CDR2 LQKENI. CDR3 length equals 14 residues. V was cut by 0 bases and J by 6 bases, with 10 bases left in between.